This T cell receptor (beta chain) derives from a study of blood T cell repertoires in COVID-19. Study-wide context: Specimens from acute and convalescent COVID-19 originated in the United States, Italy and Spain.

V lost 0 bases, J lost 2 bases, and 17 bases lay in between. The germline V gene encodes CDR1 MNHEY and CDR2 SVGEGT. CDR3 length: 18 amino acids. Assay used: immunoSEQ multiplex PCR; TCRdb lists only in-frame clones, some missing. The sample holds around 160,000 clones, about nine tenths seen once. Material: peripheral blood. The chain couples TRBV6-2 or TRBV6-3 to TRBJ2-1; a weak D match, TRBD1 (6 bases). The sequence was obtained from a man aged 18 to 30 with acute or convalescent COVID-19. CDR3 amino acids: CASSYSIKQGMTYNEQFF. The CDR3, as DNA: TGTGCCAGCAGTTACTCGATCAAACAGGGAATGACCTACAATGAGCAGTTCTTC.